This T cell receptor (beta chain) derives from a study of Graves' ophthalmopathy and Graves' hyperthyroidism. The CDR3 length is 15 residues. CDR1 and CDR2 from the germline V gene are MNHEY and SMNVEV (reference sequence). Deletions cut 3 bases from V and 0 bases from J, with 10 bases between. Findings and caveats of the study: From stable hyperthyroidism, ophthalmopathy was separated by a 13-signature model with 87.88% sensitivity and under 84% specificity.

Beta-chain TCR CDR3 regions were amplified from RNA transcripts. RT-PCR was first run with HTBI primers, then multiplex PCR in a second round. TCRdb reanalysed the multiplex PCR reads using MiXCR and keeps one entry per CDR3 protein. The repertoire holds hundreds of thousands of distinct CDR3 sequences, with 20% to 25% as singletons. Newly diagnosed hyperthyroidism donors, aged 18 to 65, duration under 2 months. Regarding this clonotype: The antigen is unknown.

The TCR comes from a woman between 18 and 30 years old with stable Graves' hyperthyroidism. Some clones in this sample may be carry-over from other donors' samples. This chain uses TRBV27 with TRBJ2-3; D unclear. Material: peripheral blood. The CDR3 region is CASSLNRPSTDTQYF. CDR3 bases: TGTGCCAGCAGTTTGAACAGACCTAGCACAGATACGCAGTATTTT.